This T cell receptor (beta chain) was observed in a study of OX40 agonist ivuxolimab in advanced cancers. Study details: In this cohort, patients received ivuxolimab, an agonistic anti-OX40 (CD134) antibody.

Clones were sequenced by immunoSEQ multiplex PCR, and TCRdb holds only the in-frame ones, with some missing. The sample holds around 80,000 clones, 80% to 90% seen once. General study results and limits: CD4+ and CD8+ blood T cells expanded clonally by week 6 at 0.1 to 3.0 mg/kg. The study did not work out the antigen specificity of the expanded peripheral T cells.

On this clone: Antigen specificity is unknown.

Drawing of blood for sampling happened at baseline, at cycle 4 day 1, and at cycle 7 day 1. The V end was cut by 2 bases, the J end by 4 bases, with 3 bases between. The CDR3 sequence is 11 residues long. CDR1 MNHNY and CDR2 SVGAGI come from the germline V gene (reference sequence). The sequenced sample was CD4+ or CD8+ T cells sorted from blood, obtained in a trial of the OX40 agonist ivuxolimab. The chain carries TRBV6-6 and TRBJ2-7; D unresolved. The receptor was derived from an adult with an advanced solid tumor such as melanoma, head and neck, liver or kidney cancer. The CDR3 loop is CASSYAYEQYF. The DNA for the CDR3 is TGTGCCAGCAGTTACGCTTACGAGCAGTACTTC.